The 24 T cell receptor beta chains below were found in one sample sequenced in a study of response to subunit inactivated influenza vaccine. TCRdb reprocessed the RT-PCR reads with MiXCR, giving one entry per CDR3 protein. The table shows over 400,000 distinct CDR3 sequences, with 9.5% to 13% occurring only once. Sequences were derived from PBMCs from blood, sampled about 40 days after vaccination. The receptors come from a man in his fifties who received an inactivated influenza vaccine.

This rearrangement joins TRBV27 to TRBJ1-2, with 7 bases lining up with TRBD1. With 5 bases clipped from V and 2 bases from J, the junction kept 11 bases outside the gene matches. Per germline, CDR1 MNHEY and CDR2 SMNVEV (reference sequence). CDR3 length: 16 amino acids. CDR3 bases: TGTGCCAGCAGTAGCTGGACAGGTGGGAAGAACTATGGCTACACCTTC. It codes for CASSSWTGGKNYGYTF.

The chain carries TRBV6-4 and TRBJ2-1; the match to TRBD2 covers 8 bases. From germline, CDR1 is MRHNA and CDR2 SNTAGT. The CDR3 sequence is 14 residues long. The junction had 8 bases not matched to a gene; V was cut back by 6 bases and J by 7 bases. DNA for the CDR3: TGTGCCAGCAGCCCGGGACTAGGTTTTAATGAGCAGTTCTTC. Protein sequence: CASSPGLGFNEQFF.

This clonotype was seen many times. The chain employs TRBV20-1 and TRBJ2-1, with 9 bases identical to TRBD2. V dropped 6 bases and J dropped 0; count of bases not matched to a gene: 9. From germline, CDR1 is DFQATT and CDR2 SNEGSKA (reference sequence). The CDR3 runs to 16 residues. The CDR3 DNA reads TGCAGTGCGAGCCCGCATAGCGGGAGCTCCTACAATGAGCAGTTCTTC. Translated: CSASPHSGSSYNEQFF.

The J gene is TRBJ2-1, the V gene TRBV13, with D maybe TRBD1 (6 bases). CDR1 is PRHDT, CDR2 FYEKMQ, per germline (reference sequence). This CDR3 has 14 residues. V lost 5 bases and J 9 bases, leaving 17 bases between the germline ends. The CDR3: CASSRRTAAAEQFF. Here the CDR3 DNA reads TGTGCCAGCAGCCGTCGGACAGCCGCCGCTGAGCAGTTCTTC.

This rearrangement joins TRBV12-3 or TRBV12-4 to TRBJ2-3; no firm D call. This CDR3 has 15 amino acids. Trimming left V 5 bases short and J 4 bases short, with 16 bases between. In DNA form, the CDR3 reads TGTGCCAGCAGTCCCTGGGGAAGTTTAGCAGATACGCAGTATTTT. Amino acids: CASSPWGSLADTQYF.

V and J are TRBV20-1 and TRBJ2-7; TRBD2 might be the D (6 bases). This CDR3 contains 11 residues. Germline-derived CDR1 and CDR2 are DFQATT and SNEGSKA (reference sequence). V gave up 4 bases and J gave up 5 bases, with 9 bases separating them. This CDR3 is CSAKWGDEQYF. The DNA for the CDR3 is TGCAGTGCTAAGTGGGGGGACGAGCAGTACTTC.

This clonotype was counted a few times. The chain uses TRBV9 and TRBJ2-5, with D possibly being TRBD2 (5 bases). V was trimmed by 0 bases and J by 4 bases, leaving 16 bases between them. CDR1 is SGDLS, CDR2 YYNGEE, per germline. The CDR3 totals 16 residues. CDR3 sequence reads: CASSVGQTTSGETQYF. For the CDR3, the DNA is TGTGCCAGCAGCGTAGGGCAGACTACCTCCGGAGAGACCCAGTACTTC.

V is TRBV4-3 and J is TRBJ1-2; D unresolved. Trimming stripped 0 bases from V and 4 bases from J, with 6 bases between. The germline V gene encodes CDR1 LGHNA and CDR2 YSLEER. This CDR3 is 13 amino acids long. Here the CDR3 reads CASSQETLYGYTF. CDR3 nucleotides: TGCGCCAGCAGCCAAGAAACCCTCTATGGCTACACCTTC.

CDR3 DNA sequence: TGTGCCAGCAGCGGACCGACTAGAGCGACTAACAATGAGCAGTTCTTC. Protein sequence: CASSGPTRATNNEQFF. The chain recombines TRBV9 with TRBJ2-1; D is perhaps TRBD2 (6 bases). The V end was cut by 3 bases, the J end by 5 bases, with 18 bases between. CDR3 size: 16 residues. Germline V gene data show CDR1 as SGDLS and CDR2 as YYNGEE.

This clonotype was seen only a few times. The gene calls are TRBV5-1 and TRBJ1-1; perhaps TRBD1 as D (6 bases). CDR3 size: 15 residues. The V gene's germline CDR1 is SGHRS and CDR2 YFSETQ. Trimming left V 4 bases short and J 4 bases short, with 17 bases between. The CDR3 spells CASSESSAQGTEAFF. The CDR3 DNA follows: TGCGCCAGCAGCGAGTCCTCGGCACAGGGCACTGAAGCTTTCTTT.

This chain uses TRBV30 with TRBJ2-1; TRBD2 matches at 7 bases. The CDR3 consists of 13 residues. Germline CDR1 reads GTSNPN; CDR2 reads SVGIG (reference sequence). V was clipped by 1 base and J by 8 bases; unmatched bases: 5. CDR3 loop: CAWSGRELYEQFF. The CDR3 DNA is TGTGCCTGGAGTGGGCGGGAGTTATATGAGCAGTTCTTC.

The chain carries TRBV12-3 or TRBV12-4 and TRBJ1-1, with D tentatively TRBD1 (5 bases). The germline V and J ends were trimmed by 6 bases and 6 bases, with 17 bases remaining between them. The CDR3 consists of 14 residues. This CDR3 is CASSVMGGDAEAFF. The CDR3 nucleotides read TGTGCCAGCAGCGTCATGGGGGGTGACGCTGAAGCTTTCTTT.

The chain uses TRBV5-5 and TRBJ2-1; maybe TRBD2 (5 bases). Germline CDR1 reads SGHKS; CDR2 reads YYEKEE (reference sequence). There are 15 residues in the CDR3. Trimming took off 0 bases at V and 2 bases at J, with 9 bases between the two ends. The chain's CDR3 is CASSLVWEPYNEQFF. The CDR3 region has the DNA TGTGCCAGCAGCTTGGTGTGGGAGCCCTACAATGAGCAGTTCTTC. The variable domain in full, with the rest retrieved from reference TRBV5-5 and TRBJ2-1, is DAGVTQSPTHLIKTRGQQVTLRCSPISGHKSVSWYQQVLGQGPQFIFQYYEKEERGRGNFPDRFSARQFPNYSSELNVNALLLGDSALYLCASSLVWEPYNEQFFGPGTRLTVL.

The CDR3 loop reads CATSAVYEQYF. DNA of the CDR3: TGTGCCACCTCAGCGGTGTACGAGCAGTACTTC. The chain joins TRBV2 to TRBJ2-7, with D maybe TRBD2 (5 bases). Trimming stripped 10 bases from V and 4 bases from J, with 11 bases between. CDR1 and CDR2 from the germline V gene are SNHLY and FYNNEI. The CDR3 is 11 residues long.

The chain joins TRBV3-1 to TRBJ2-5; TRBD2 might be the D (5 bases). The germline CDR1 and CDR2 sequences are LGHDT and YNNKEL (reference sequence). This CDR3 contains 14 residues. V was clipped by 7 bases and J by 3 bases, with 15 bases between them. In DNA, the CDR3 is TGTGCCAGCATGTCGAGTTCGGGGAAAGAGACCCAGTACTTC. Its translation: CASMSSSGKETQYF.

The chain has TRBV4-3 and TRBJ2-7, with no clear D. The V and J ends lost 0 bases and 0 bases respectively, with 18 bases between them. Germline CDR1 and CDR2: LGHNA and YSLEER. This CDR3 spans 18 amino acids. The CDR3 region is CASSQELVDGPSSYEQYF. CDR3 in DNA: TGCGCCAGCAGCCAAGAACTTGTTGACGGACCGAGCTCCTACGAGCAGTACTTC.

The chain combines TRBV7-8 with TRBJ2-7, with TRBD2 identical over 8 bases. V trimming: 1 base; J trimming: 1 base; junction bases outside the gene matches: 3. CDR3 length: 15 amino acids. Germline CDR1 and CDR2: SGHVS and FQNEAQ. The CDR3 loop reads CASSLEAGESYEQYF. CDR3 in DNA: TGTGCCAGCAGCTTAGAAGCGGGAGAGTCCTACGAGCAGTACTTC. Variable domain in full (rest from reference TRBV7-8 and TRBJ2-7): GAGVSQSPRYKVAKRGQDVALRCDPISGHVSLFWYQQALGQGPEFLTYFQNEAQLDKSGLPSDRFFAERPEGSVSTLKIQRTQQEDSAVYLCASSLEAGESYEQYFGPGTRLTVT.

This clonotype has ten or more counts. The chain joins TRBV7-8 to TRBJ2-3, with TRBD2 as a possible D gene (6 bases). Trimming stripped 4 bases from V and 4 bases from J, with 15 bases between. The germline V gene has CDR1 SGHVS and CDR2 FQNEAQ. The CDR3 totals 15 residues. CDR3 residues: CASSWVGGEADTQYF. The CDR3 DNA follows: TGTGCCAGCAGCTGGGTGGGGGGAGAGGCAGATACGCAGTATTTT.

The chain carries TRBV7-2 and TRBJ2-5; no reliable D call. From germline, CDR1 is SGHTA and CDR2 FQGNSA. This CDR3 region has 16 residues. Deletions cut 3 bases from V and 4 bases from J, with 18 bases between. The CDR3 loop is CASSFRTDLWGETQYF. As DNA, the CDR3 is TGTGCCAGCAGCTTTCGTACGGACCTTTGGGGAGAGACCCAGTACTTC.

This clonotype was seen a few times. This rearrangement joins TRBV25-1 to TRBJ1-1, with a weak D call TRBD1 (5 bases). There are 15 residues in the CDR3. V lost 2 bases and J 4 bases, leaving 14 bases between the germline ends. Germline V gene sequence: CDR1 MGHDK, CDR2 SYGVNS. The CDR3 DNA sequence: TGTGCCAGCAGTGAAGCAGGGTTTCTCGGCACTGAAGCTTTCTTT. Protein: CASSEAGFLGTEAFF.

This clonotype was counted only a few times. CDR3 sequence reads: CASSDRARNQPQHF. In DNA, the CDR3 is TGTGCCAGCAGTGACAGGGCTCGTAATCAGCCCCAGCATTTT. V is TRBV2 and J is TRBJ1-5, with D possibly matching TRBD1 (5 bases). Germline V lookup: CDR1 SNHLY, CDR2 FYNNEI. The CDR3 has 14 residues. Trimming cost V 3 bases and J 4 bases, with 10 bases left between them.

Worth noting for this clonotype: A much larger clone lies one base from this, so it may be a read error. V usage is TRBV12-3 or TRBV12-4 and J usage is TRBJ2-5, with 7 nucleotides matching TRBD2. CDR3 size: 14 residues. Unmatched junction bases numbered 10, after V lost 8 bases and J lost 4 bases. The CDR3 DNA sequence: TGTGCCAGCCGTCCAGGACTAGAGAGAGAGACCCAGTACTTC. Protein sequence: CASRPGLERETQYF.

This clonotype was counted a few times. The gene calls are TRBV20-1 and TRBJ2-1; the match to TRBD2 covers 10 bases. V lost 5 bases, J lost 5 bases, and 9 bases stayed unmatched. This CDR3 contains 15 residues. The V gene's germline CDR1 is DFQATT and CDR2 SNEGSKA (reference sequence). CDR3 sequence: CSAVAGLARHNEQFF. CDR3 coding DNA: TGCAGTGCTGTGGCGGGACTAGCGAGGCACAATGAGCAGTTCTTC.

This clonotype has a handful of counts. CDR3 sequence (DNA): TGTGCCAGCAGCTTTCTAGCGGGGGGAACCCAAGAGACCCAGTACTTC. As protein: CASSFLAGGTQETQYF. This chain connects TRBV5-5 to TRBJ2-5; 11 bases line up with TRBD2. The CDR3 totals 16 residues. V lost 2 bases, J lost 1 base, and 4 bases stayed unmatched. The germline gives CDR1 SGHKS, CDR2 YYEKEE (reference sequence).